The present TCR beta chain was sequenced within a study of T cell responses to AZD1222 COVID-19 vaccine. Study details: Timing groups of about 4 and about 12 weeks for second doses were pooled.

Study observations and caveats: Researchers took repertoire samples only after the peak T cell response had come. Females made up more of the donors, who were largely white British, and clonal diversity may have come out too low. In the spike-specific TCR repertoire, nearly half reportedly target unmutated variant regions.

Only in-frame clones appear in the TCRdb table, and some are missing; sequencing was by immunoSEQ multiplex PCR. The table records about 130,000 clones, roughly 92% of them present only once. Concerning this clone: Its matching antigen is unknown.

The CDR3 has 20 amino acids. Trimming took 1 base from V and 5 from J, leaving 27 bases between them. Germline lookup yields CDR1 LNHDA and CDR2 SQIVND (reference sequence). This TCR was recovered from an adult in good health. V and J are TRBV19 and TRBJ2-1, with D unresolved. This specimen was peripheral blood, taken on day 0 of AZD1222 vaccination. The CDR3: CASSIVSRPLVPNVDNEQFF. CDR3 DNA sequence: TGTGCCAGTAGTATAGTCTCTCGGCCGCTCGTGCCAAACGTGGACAATGAGCAGTTCTTC.